This T cell receptor beta chain originates from a study of T cell responses to AZD1222 COVID-19 vaccine. Study-level points and caveats: Unmutated regions of variants are reportedly targeted by nearly half of spike-specific TCRs. Baseline seropositivity characterized only six AZD1222 recipients. Distributed over spike, vaccine-associated CD4 TCRs predominated at 160-218 and 743-854. There were mostly white British donors and more females than males, and clonal diversity was possibly underestimated.

Comment on this clone: As yet, its antigen is unknown.

Only in-frame clones appear in the TCRdb table, and some are missing; sequencing was by immunoSEQ multiplex PCR. The table lists roughly 150,000 clones, roughly 87% of them singletons. The TCR originated in an adult who received the AZD1222 COVID-19 vaccine. Source: peripheral blood, taken 28 days after the second AZD1222 dose.

Here the CDR3 DNA reads TGTGCCAGCAGCCCGCCTTTTGGGGGCCGCAGGGCTAATGAAAAACTGTTTTTT. As protein: CASSPPFGGRRANEKLFF. The chain combines TRBV7-8 with TRBJ1-4; possibly TRBD1 for D (6 bases). The CDR3 runs 18 residues. Trimming pared 5 bases from V and 3 bases from J, leaving 22 bases between. The germline CDR1 and CDR2 sequences are SGHVS and FQNEAQ.